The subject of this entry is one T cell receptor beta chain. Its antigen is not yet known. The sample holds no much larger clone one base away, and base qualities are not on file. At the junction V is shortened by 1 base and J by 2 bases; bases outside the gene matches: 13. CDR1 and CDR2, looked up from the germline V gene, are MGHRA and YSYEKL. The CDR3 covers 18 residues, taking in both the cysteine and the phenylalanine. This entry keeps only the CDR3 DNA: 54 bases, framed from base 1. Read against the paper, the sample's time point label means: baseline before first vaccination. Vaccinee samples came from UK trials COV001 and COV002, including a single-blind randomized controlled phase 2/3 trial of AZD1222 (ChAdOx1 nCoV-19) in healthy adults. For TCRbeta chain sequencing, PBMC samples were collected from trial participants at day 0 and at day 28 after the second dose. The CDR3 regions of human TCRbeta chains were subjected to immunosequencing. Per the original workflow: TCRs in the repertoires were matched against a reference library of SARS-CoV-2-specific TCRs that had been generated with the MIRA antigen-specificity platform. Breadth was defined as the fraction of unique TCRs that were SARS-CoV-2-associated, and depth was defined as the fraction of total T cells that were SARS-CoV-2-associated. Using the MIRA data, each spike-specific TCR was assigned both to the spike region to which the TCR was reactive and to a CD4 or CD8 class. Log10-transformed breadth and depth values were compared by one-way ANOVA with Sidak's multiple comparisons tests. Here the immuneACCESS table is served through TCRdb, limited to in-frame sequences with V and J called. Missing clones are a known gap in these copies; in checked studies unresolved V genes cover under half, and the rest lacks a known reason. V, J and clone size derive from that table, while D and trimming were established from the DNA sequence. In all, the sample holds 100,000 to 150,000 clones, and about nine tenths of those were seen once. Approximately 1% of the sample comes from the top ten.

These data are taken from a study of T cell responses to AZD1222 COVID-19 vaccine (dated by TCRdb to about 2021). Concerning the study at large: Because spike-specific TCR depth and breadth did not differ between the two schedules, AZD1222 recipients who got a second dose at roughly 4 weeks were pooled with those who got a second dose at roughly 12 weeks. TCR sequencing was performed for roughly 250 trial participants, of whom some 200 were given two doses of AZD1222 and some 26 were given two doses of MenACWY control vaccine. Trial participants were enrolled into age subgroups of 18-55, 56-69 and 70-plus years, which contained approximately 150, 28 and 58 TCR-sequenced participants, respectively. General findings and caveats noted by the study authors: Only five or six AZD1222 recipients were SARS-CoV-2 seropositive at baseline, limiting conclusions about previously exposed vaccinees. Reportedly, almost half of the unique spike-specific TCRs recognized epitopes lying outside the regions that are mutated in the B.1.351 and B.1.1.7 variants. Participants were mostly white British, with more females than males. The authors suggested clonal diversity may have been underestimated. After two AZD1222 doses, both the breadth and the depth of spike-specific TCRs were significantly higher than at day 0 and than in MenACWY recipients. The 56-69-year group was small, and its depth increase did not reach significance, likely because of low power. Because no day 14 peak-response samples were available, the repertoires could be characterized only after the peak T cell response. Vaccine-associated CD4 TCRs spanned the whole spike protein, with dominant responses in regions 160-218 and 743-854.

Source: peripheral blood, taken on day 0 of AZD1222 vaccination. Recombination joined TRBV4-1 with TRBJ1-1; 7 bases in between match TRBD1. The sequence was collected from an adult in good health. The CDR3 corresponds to CASSQGHPGTESNTEAFF. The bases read TGCGCCAGCAGCCAAGGACATCCAGGGACAGAGAGCAACACTGAAGCTTTCTTT.